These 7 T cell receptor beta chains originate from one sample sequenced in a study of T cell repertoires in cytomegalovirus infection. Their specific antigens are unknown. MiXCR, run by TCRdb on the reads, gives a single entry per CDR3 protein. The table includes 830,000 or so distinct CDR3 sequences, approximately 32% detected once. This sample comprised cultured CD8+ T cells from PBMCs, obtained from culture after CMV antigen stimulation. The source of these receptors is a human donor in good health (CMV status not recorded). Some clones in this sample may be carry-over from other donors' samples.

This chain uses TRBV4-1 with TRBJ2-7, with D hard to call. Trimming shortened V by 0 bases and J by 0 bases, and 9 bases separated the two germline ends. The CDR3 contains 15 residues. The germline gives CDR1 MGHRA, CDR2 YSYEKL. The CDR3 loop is CASSQEPGRSYEQYF. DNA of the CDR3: TGCGCCAGCAGCCAAGAACCAGGTCGCTCCTACGAGCAGTACTTC.

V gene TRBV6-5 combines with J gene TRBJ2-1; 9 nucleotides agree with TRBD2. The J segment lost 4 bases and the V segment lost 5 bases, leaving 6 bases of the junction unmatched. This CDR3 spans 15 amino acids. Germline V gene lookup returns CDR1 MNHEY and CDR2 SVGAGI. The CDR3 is CASSTPGLAYNEQFF. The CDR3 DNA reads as TGTGCCAGCAGTACACCGGGACTAGCTTACAATGAGCAGTTCTTC.

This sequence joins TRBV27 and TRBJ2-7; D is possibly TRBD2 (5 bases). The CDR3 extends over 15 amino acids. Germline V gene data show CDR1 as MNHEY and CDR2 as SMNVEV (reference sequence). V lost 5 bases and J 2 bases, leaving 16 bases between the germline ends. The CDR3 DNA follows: TGTGCCAGCAGTCCCCGCGGAGGCCGGCCCTACGAGCAGTACTTC. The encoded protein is CASSPRGGRPYEQYF.

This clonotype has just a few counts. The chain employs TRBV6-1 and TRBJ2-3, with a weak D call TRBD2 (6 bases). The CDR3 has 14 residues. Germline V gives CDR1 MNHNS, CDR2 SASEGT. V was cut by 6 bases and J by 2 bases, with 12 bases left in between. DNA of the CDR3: TGTGCCAGCAGGGTTACTAGCCCCACAGATACGCAGTATTTT. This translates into CASRVTSPTDTQYF.

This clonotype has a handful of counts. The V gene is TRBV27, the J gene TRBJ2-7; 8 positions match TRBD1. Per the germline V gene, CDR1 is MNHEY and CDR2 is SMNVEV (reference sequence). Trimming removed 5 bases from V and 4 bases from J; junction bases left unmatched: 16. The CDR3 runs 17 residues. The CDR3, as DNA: TGTGCCAGCAGTCCCTATCCTCGACAGGGGAGGCATTACGAGCAGTACGTC. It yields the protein CASSPYPRQGRHYEQYV.

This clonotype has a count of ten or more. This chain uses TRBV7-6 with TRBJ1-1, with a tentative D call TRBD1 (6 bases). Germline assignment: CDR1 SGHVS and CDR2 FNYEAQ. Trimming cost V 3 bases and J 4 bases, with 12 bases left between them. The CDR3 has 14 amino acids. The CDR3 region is CASSLGHLVTEAFF. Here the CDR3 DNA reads TGTGCCAGCAGCTTGGGACACCTAGTCACTGAAGCTTTCTTT.

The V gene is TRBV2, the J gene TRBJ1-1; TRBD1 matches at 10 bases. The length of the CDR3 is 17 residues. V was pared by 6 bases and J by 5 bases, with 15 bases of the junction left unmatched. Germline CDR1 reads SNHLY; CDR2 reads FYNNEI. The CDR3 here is CASSSIIRDRGRTEAFF. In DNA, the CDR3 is TGTGCCAGCAGCTCAATCATCCGGGACAGGGGAAGGACTGAAGCTTTCTTT.